This is a list of T cell receptor beta chains from one sample in a study of blood T cell repertoires in COVID-19. Assay: immunoSEQ multiplex PCR; the TCRdb copy retains only in-frame clones and omits some. Here the sample spans roughly 300,000 clones, just over 85% being singletons. The material sequenced was PBMCs or T cells enriched from blood (not recorded which). Source of these receptors: a man between 25 and 39 years old who had recovered from COVID-19. Both conserved end residues are trimmed from each CDR3. Each record gives: J gene, clone size, D gene, V gene, CDR3 protein. A D gene is named only where the DNA matches it firmly. Size tells how often a clone was seen (once, few, many) or the class of an expanded clone, and some rows leave it out.

j_call: TRBJ2-3; clone_size: -; d_call: -; v_call: TRBV9; cdr3_aa: ASSVDPRVDTQY
j_call: TRBJ1-6; clone_size: once; d_call: -; v_call: TRBV4-2; cdr3_aa: ASSQVSWTADYNSPLH
j_call: TRBJ2-5; clone_size: many; d_call: -; v_call: TRBV3-1/TRBV3-2; cdr3_aa: ASTLEGGNTETQY
j_call: TRBJ1-2; clone_size: -; d_call: TRBD1; v_call: TRBV7-2; cdr3_aa: ALKGAGGYT
j_call: TRBJ2-6; clone_size: -; d_call: TRBD2; v_call: TRBV19; cdr3_aa: ASSIRASGGASGANVLT
j_call: TRBJ2-7; clone_size: -; d_call: -; v_call: TRBV6-5; cdr3_aa: ASSPLGGGIYEQY
j_call: TRBJ2-2; clone_size: -; d_call: -; v_call: TRBV11-3; cdr3_aa: ASSKDSLNTGELF
j_call: TRBJ1-2; clone_size: -; d_call: -; v_call: TRBV2; cdr3_aa: ASSEQDNYGYT
j_call: TRBJ1-4; clone_size: -; d_call: -; v_call: TRBV18; cdr3_aa: ASSRGGLINEKLF
j_call: TRBJ1-2; clone_size: -; d_call: TRBD1; v_call: TRBV3-1/TRBV3-2; cdr3_aa: ASSAWGQGSDYGYT
j_call: TRBJ2-7; clone_size: -; d_call: -; v_call: TRBV4-2; cdr3_aa: ASSQDERENEQY
j_call: TRBJ1-1; clone_size: few; d_call: -; v_call: TRBV19; cdr3_aa: ASGLKGDTEAF
j_call: TRBJ2-2; clone_size: once; d_call: TRBD1; v_call: TRBV6-5; cdr3_aa: ASSWWTGRTGELF
j_call: TRBJ2-7; clone_size: -; d_call: -; v_call: TRBV5-1; cdr3_aa: ASSELQGTSHEQY
j_call: TRBJ2-3; clone_size: -; d_call: TRBD2; v_call: TRBV5-1; cdr3_aa: ASSSRLAGGPTDTQY
j_call: TRBJ2-5; clone_size: -; d_call: -; v_call: TRBV5-1; cdr3_aa: ASSQDIQETQY
j_call: TRBJ2-3; clone_size: -; d_call: -; v_call: TRBV27; cdr3_aa: ASSLSGGSSFEARSTDTQY
j_call: TRBJ2-6; clone_size: -; d_call: -; v_call: TRBV5-1; cdr3_aa: ASSWSLTPSGANVLT
j_call: TRBJ2-1; clone_size: -; d_call: TRBD2; v_call: TRBV3-1/TRBV3-2; cdr3_aa: ASSLAGRGNEQF
j_call: TRBJ2-1; clone_size: once; d_call: TRBD2; v_call: TRBV7-6; cdr3_aa: ASSLGLAEVYNEQF
j_call: TRBJ2-5; clone_size: -; d_call: -; v_call: TRBV6-2/TRBV6-3; cdr3_aa: ASIPRRYQETQY
j_call: TRBJ1-5; clone_size: -; d_call: -; v_call: TRBV28; cdr3_aa: ASSSLKSAQH
j_call: TRBJ1-4; clone_size: few; d_call: TRBD1; v_call: TRBV11-3; cdr3_aa: ASSPEGAGGKLF
j_call: TRBJ1-5; clone_size: -; d_call: TRBD1; v_call: TRBV2; cdr3_aa: ASRDRGLYSNQPQH
j_call: TRBJ2-2; clone_size: -; d_call: TRBD2; v_call: TRBV4-2; cdr3_aa: ASSQNSGGATGELF
j_call: TRBJ2-1; clone_size: -; d_call: TRBD2; v_call: TRBV28; cdr3_aa: ASSLAGGLHEQF
j_call: TRBJ2-3; clone_size: -; d_call: -; v_call: TRBV18; cdr3_aa: ASSQNRIRLSGTDTQY
j_call: TRBJ1-6; clone_size: -; d_call: -; v_call: TRBV5-8; cdr3_aa: ASSLGRSNSPLH
j_call: TRBJ2-2; clone_size: -; d_call: -; v_call: TRBV6-5; cdr3_aa: ASSLRPGELF
j_call: TRBJ2-5; clone_size: -; d_call: -; v_call: TRBV24-1; cdr3_aa: ATSDPRGETQY
j_call: TRBJ2-7; clone_size: few; d_call: -; v_call: TRBV5-8; cdr3_aa: ASSLSSSYEQY
j_call: TRBJ2-1; clone_size: -; d_call: -; v_call: TRBV30; cdr3_aa: AWSGGSGFNEQF
j_call: TRBJ1-3; clone_size: -; d_call: -; v_call: TRBV29-1; cdr3_aa: SVAWNSGAGNTIY
j_call: TRBJ2-2; clone_size: -; d_call: TRBD2; v_call: TRBV11-2; cdr3_aa: ASSLDRREGGATGELF
j_call: TRBJ2-7; clone_size: -; d_call: TRBD2; v_call: TRBV3-1/TRBV3-2; cdr3_aa: ASTRGSGAISYEQY
j_call: TRBJ2-5; clone_size: -; d_call: TRBD1; v_call: TRBV25-1; cdr3_aa: ASALEDRGLFFGETQY
j_call: TRBJ1-5; clone_size: -; d_call: TRBD1; v_call: TRBV28; cdr3_aa: ASSFGGQGLSNQPQH
j_call: TRBJ2-1; clone_size: -; d_call: TRBD2; v_call: TRBV12-3/TRBV12-4; cdr3_aa: ASSWTSGAEQF
j_call: TRBJ1-2; clone_size: -; d_call: TRBD1; v_call: TRBV14; cdr3_aa: ASSQDILPTGLGGYT
j_call: TRBJ1-6; clone_size: -; d_call: TRBD1; v_call: TRBV11-2; cdr3_aa: ASSAGQGNSPLH
j_call: TRBJ2-1; clone_size: -; d_call: -; v_call: TRBV29-1; cdr3_aa: SATGYNEQF
j_call: TRBJ2-1; clone_size: -; d_call: TRBD1; v_call: TRBV13; cdr3_aa: ASSLSGQGYNEQF
j_call: TRBJ1-2; clone_size: -; d_call: TRBD1; v_call: TRBV5-1; cdr3_aa: ASSVTGTGPSGYT
j_call: TRBJ2-3; clone_size: -; d_call: TRBD2; v_call: TRBV10-2; cdr3_aa: ASRGSGGRTDTQY
j_call: TRBJ1-4; clone_size: -; d_call: TRBD1; v_call: TRBV19; cdr3_aa: ASSLAGTALNEKLF
j_call: TRBJ2-2; clone_size: -; d_call: -; v_call: TRBV6-2/TRBV6-3; cdr3_aa: ASSYSPGIGELF
j_call: TRBJ1-2; clone_size: -; d_call: TRBD1; v_call: TRBV6-5; cdr3_aa: ASSPPGQGARGYT
j_call: TRBJ1-2; clone_size: -; d_call: TRBD1; v_call: TRBV2; cdr3_aa: ASSESLWDSPNYGYT
j_call: TRBJ2-3; clone_size: -; d_call: -; v_call: TRBV6-5; cdr3_aa: ASSWAGAADTQY
j_call: TRBJ2-3; clone_size: -; d_call: TRBD2; v_call: TRBV27; cdr3_aa: ASGYAGGGANTQY